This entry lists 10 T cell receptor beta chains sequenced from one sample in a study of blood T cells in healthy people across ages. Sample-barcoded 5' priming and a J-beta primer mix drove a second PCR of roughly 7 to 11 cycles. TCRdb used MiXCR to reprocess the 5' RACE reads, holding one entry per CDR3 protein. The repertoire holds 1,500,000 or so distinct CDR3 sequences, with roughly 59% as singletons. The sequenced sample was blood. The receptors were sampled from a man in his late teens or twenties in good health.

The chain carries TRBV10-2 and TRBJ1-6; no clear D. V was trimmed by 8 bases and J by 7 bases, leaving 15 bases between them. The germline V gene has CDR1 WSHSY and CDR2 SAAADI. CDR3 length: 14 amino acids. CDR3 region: CASGARGANSPLHF. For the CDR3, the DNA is TGCGCCAGCGGTGCCCGGGGTGCAAATTCACCCCTCCACTTT.

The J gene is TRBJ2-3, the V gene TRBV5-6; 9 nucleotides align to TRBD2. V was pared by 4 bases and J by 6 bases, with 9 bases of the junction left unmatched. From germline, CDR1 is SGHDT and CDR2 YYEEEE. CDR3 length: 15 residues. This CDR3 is CASSIRDLAGDTQYF. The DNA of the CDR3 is TGTGCCAGCAGCATCCGGGATCTAGCGGGGGATACGCAGTATTTT.

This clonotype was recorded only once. This CDR3 is CAGEQGWGHDEQFF. The CDR3, as DNA: TGTGCCGGCGAACAGGGTTGGGGGCACGATGAGCAGTTCTTC. The chain links TRBV11-2 to TRBJ2-1; TRBD1 is a possible D gene (6 bases). The CDR3 contains 14 residues. The germline gives CDR1 SGHAT, CDR2 FQNNGV. Trimming shortened V by 11 bases and J by 8 bases, and 22 bases separated the two germline ends.

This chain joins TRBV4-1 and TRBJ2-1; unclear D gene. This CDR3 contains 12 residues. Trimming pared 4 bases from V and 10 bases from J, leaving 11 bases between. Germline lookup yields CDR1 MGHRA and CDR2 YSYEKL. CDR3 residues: CASSRPFQEQFF. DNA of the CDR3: TGCGCCAGCAGCCGTCCCTTTCAAGAGCAGTTCTTC.

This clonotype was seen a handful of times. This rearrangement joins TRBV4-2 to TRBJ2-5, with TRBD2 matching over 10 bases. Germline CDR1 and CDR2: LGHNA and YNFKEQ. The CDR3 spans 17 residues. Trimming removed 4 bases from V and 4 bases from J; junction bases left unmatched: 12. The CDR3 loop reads CASSPTSSGGWVETQYF. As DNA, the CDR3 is TGTGCCAGCAGCCCCACCTCTAGCGGGGGATGGGTAGAGACCCAGTACTTC.

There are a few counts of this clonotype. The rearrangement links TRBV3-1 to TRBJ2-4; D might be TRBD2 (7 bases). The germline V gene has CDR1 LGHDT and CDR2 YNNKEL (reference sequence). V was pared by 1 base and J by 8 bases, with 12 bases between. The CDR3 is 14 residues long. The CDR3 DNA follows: TGTGCCAGCAGCCAAGGGGGAGGGGGTGACATTCAGTACTTC. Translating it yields CASSQGGGGDIQYF.

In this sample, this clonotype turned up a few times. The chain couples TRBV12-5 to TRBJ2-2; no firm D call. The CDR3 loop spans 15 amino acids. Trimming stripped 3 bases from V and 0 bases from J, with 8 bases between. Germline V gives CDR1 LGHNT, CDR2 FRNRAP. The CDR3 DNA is TGTGCTAGTGGTTTCGACTCCGCGAACACCGGGGAGCTGTTTTTT. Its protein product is CASGFDSANTGELFF.

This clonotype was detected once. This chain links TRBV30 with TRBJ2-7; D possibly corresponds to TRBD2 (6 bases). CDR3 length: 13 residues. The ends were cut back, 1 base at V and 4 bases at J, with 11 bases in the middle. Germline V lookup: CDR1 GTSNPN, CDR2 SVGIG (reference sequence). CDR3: CAWSGGRGYEQYF. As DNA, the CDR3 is TGTGCCTGGAGTGGGGGACGGGGGTACGAGCAGTACTTC.

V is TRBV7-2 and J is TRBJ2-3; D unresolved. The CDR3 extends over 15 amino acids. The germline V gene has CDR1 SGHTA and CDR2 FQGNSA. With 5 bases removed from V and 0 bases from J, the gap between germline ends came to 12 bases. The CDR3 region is CASSPGVPSTDTQYF. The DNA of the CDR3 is TGTGCCAGCAGCCCCGGCGTACCTAGCACAGATACGCAGTATTTT. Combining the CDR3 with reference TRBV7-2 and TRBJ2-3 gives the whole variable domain GAGVSQSPSNKVTEKGKDVELRCDPISGHTALYWYRQSLGQGLEFLIYFQGNSAPDKSGLPSDRFSAERTGGSVSTLTIQRTQQEDSAVYLCASSPGVPSTDTQYFGPGTRLTVL.

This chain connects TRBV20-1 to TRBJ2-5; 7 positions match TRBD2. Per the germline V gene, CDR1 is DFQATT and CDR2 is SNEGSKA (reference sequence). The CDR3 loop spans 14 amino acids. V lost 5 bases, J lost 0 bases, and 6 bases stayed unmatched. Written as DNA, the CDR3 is TGCAGTGCTGGCCCCCGGGAGGACCAAGAGACCCAGTACTTC. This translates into CSAGPREDQETQYF.